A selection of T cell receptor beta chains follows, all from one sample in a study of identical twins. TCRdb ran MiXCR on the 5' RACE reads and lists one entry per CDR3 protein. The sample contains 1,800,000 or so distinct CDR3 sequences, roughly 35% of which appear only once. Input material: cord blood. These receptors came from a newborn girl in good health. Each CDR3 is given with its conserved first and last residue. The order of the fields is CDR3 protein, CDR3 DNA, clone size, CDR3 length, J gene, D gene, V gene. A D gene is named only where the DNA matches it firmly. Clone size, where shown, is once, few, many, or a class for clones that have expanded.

cdr3_aa: CASSLSSFSNQPQHF
cdr3_nt: TGTGCCAGCAGTTTAAGCAGCTTTAGCAATCAGCCCCAGCATTTT
clone_size: -
cdr3_length: 15
j_call: TRBJ1-5
d_call: -
v_call: TRBV27

cdr3_aa: CASPNQNYGYTF
cdr3_nt: TGTGCCAGTCCCAACCAAAACTATGGCTACACCTTC
clone_size: few
cdr3_length: 12
j_call: TRBJ1-2
d_call: -
v_call: TRBV27

cdr3_aa: CASSLGRGQISNQPQHF
cdr3_nt: TGTGCCAGCAGTTTGGGTAGGGGACAGATAAGCAATCAGCCCCAGCATTTT
clone_size: few
cdr3_length: 17
j_call: TRBJ1-5
d_call: TRBD1
v_call: TRBV12-3/TRBV12-4

cdr3_aa: CASSPIGVYNEEQFF
cdr3_nt: TGTGCCAGCAGCCCCATCGGAGTTTACAATGAAGAGCAGTTCTTC
clone_size: -
cdr3_length: 15
j_call: TRBJ2-1
d_call: -
v_call: TRBV7-2

cdr3_aa: CATGQGVGGANVLTF
cdr3_nt: TGTGCCACGGGACAGGGGGTAGGTGGGGCCAACGTCCTGACTTTC
clone_size: -
cdr3_length: 15
j_call: TRBJ2-6
d_call: TRBD1
v_call: TRBV6-6

cdr3_aa: CASSLSGAPYGYTF
cdr3_nt: TGTGCCAGCAGTTTATCAGGGGCGCCCTATGGCTACACCTTC
clone_size: many
cdr3_length: 14
j_call: TRBJ1-2
d_call: -
v_call: TRBV28

cdr3_aa: CASSQIGERRNEQFF
cdr3_nt: TGTGCCAGCAGCCAAATCGGGGAAAGACGAAATGAGCAGTTCTTC
clone_size: -
cdr3_length: 15
j_call: TRBJ2-1
d_call: -
v_call: TRBV3-1

cdr3_aa: CASTMYSYNELFF
cdr3_nt: TGTGCCAGCACAATGTACAGTTACAATGAGCTGTTCTTC
clone_size: -
cdr3_length: 13
j_call: TRBJ2-1
d_call: -
v_call: TRBV9

cdr3_aa: CSASPRQARNSPLHF
cdr3_nt: TGCAGTGCTAGCCCCCGACAGGCGCGTAATTCACCCCTCCACTTT
clone_size: few
cdr3_length: 15
j_call: TRBJ1-6
d_call: -
v_call: TRBV20-1

cdr3_aa: CAPQGGQPQHF
cdr3_nt: TGTGCCCCTCAAGGGGGGCAGCCCCAGCATTTT
clone_size: -
cdr3_length: 11
j_call: TRBJ1-5
d_call: -
v_call: TRBV19

cdr3_aa: CSASRGGLRSGNTIYF
cdr3_nt: TGCAGTGCTTCTCGAGGGGGGCTACGCTCTGGAAACACCATATATTTT
clone_size: -
cdr3_length: 16
j_call: TRBJ1-3
d_call: -
v_call: TRBV20-1

cdr3_aa: CSACPSLAKNIQYF
cdr3_nt: TGCAGTGCTTGTCCGAGTCTAGCCAAAAACATTCAGTACTTC
clone_size: -
cdr3_length: 14
j_call: TRBJ2-4
d_call: -
v_call: TRBV20-1

cdr3_aa: CATSMELTDTQYF
cdr3_nt: TGTGCCACCAGCATGGAGCTTACAGATACGCAGTATTTT
clone_size: -
cdr3_length: 13
j_call: TRBJ2-3
d_call: -
v_call: TRBV15

cdr3_aa: CASSLATGDTQYF
cdr3_nt: TGTGCCAGCAGCTTAGCGACTGGAGATACGCAGTATTTT
clone_size: many
cdr3_length: 13
j_call: TRBJ2-3
d_call: -
v_call: TRBV7-2

cdr3_aa: CASSWGLAGGADTQYF
cdr3_nt: TGCGCCAGCAGCTGGGGACTAGCAGGAGGGGCAGATACGCAGTATTTT
clone_size: -
cdr3_length: 16
j_call: TRBJ2-3
d_call: TRBD2
v_call: TRBV5-1

cdr3_aa: CASRDSGLVYEQYF
cdr3_nt: TGTGCCAGCAGAGACTCGGGACTGGTTTACGAGCAGTACTTC
clone_size: -
cdr3_length: 14
j_call: TRBJ2-7
d_call: -
v_call: TRBV28

cdr3_aa: CASRLTGPGFGEHYF
cdr3_nt: TGTGCCAGCAGGCTGACAGGGCCGGGTTTCGGCGAGCATTACTTC
clone_size: -
cdr3_length: 15
j_call: TRBJ2-5
d_call: TRBD1
v_call: TRBV28

cdr3_aa: CASTSEGSGGEQFF
cdr3_nt: TGTGCCAGCACCAGTGAGGGGAGTGGGGGGGAGCAGTTCTTC
clone_size: -
cdr3_length: 14
j_call: TRBJ2-1
d_call: -
v_call: TRBV6-1

cdr3_aa: CAGGVRGDNSPLHF
cdr3_nt: TGTGCCGGTGGGGTTAGGGGTGATAATTCACCCCTCCACTTT
clone_size: -
cdr3_length: 14
j_call: TRBJ1-6
d_call: -
v_call: TRBV2

cdr3_aa: CAWSGGGAPDTQYF
cdr3_nt: TGTGCCTGGAGTGGAGGGGGGGCCCCAGATACGCAGTATTTT
clone_size: few
cdr3_length: 14
j_call: TRBJ2-3
d_call: -
v_call: TRBV30

cdr3_aa: CAGLAGEGYEQYF
cdr3_nt: TGTGCCGGCCTAGCGGGAGAAGGTTACGAGCAGTACTTC
clone_size: -
cdr3_length: 13
j_call: TRBJ2-7
d_call: TRBD2
v_call: TRBV27

cdr3_aa: CASSQPLGLQETQYF
cdr3_nt: TGTGCCAGCAGCCAACCACTAGGTCTCCAAGAGACCCAGTACTTC
clone_size: many
cdr3_length: 15
j_call: TRBJ2-5
d_call: -
v_call: TRBV11-2

cdr3_aa: CASSYRSGITEAFF
cdr3_nt: TGTGCCAGCAGTTACAGGTCTGGGATAACTGAAGCTTTCTTT
clone_size: few
cdr3_length: 14
j_call: TRBJ1-1
d_call: -
v_call: TRBV6-6

cdr3_aa: CASSLVGSSCEQYF
cdr3_nt: TGCGCCAGCAGCTTGGTCGGGAGCTCCTGCGAGCAGTACTTC
clone_size: few
cdr3_length: 14
j_call: TRBJ2-7
d_call: -
v_call: TRBV5-1

cdr3_aa: CASTPRLAGGPQLRREQFF
cdr3_nt: TGTGCCAGCACTCCCCGACTAGCGGGAGGACCCCAACTCAGACGCGAGCAGTTCTTC
clone_size: few
cdr3_length: 19
j_call: TRBJ2-1
d_call: TRBD2
v_call: TRBV12-3/TRBV12-4

cdr3_aa: CASSLGGTGENEQYF
cdr3_nt: TGTGCCAGCAGCTTAGGCGGGACAGGGGAAAACGAGCAGTACTTC
clone_size: -
cdr3_length: 15
j_call: TRBJ2-7
d_call: TRBD1
v_call: TRBV7-8

cdr3_aa: CASSLTAGEDNEQFF
cdr3_nt: TGTGCCAGCAGCTTAACGGCGGGAGAAGACAATGAGCAGTTCTTC
clone_size: few
cdr3_length: 15
j_call: TRBJ2-1
d_call: TRBD2
v_call: TRBV7-9

cdr3_aa: CSVGGGGNYGYTF
cdr3_nt: TGCAGCGTTGGTGGTGGCGGGAACTATGGCTACACCTTC
clone_size: many
cdr3_length: 13
j_call: TRBJ1-2
d_call: -
v_call: TRBV29-1

cdr3_aa: CASIPRAGTSYEQYF
cdr3_nt: TGTGCCAGCATCCCGAGGGCTGGCACCTCCTACGAGCAGTACTTC
clone_size: few
cdr3_length: 15
j_call: TRBJ2-7
d_call: -
v_call: TRBV6-6

cdr3_aa: CASSIRDRGEKLFF
cdr3_nt: TGTGCCAGCAGCATCCGGGACAGGGGTGAAAAACTGTTTTTT
clone_size: -
cdr3_length: 14
j_call: TRBJ1-4
d_call: TRBD1
v_call: TRBV7-9

cdr3_aa: CSARGRLAGTDTQYF
cdr3_nt: TGCAGTGCTAGAGGTCGACTAGCGGGCACAGATACGCAGTATTTT
clone_size: -
cdr3_length: 15
j_call: TRBJ2-3
d_call: TRBD2
v_call: TRBV20-1

cdr3_aa: CTSSLRRTGNNEQYF
cdr3_nt: TGTACCAGCTCATTAAGACGGACAGGGAACAACGAGCAGTACTTC
clone_size: -
cdr3_length: 15
j_call: TRBJ2-7
d_call: TRBD1
v_call: TRBV18

cdr3_aa: CASSFVPDTQYF
cdr3_nt: TGTGCCAGCAGTTTTGTCCCAGATACGCAGTATTTT
clone_size: many
cdr3_length: 12
j_call: TRBJ2-3
d_call: -
v_call: TRBV28

cdr3_aa: CASSRVVSTDTQYF
cdr3_nt: TGTGCCAGCAGCCGGGTGGTTAGCACAGATACGCAGTATTTT
clone_size: -
cdr3_length: 14
j_call: TRBJ2-3
d_call: -
v_call: TRBV5-5

cdr3_aa: CASSGGQGIEQYF
cdr3_nt: TGTGCCAGCAGCGGGGGACAGGGAATCGAGCAGTACTTC
clone_size: once
cdr3_length: 13
j_call: TRBJ2-7
d_call: TRBD1
v_call: TRBV7-2

cdr3_aa: CSARRGRDTEAFF
cdr3_nt: TGCAGTGCTAGACGGGGAAGGGACACTGAAGCTTTCTTT
clone_size: once
cdr3_length: 13
j_call: TRBJ1-1
d_call: -
v_call: TRBV20-1

cdr3_aa: CASGLSLAGFSYNEQFF
cdr3_nt: TGTGCTAGTGGTTTGTCCCTAGCGGGGTTCTCCTACAATGAGCAGTTCTTC
clone_size: many
cdr3_length: 17
j_call: TRBJ2-1
d_call: TRBD2
v_call: TRBV12-5

cdr3_aa: CASSAQARNQPQHF
cdr3_nt: TGTGCCAGCAGTGCTCAGGCCCGCAATCAGCCCCAGCATTTT
clone_size: -
cdr3_length: 14
j_call: TRBJ1-5
d_call: -
v_call: TRBV6-1

cdr3_aa: CASSSSPLRQGLKFF
cdr3_nt: TGTGCCAGCAGCTCCTCACCGCTCAGACAGGGTTTAAAGTTCTTC
clone_size: -
cdr3_length: 15
j_call: TRBJ2-1
d_call: TRBD1
v_call: TRBV7-2

cdr3_aa: CASSPRDRASYEQYF
cdr3_nt: TGTGCCAGCTCACCTAGAGACAGGGCCTCCTACGAGCAGTACTTC
clone_size: many
cdr3_length: 15
j_call: TRBJ2-7
d_call: TRBD1
v_call: TRBV18

cdr3_aa: CATTRTGGNEKLFF
cdr3_nt: TGTGCCACTACAAGGACAGGGGGTAATGAAAAACTGTTTTTT
clone_size: -
cdr3_length: 14
j_call: TRBJ1-4
d_call: TRBD1
v_call: TRBV15

cdr3_aa: CASSLRGEDTQYF
cdr3_nt: TGTGCCAGCAGCCTTAGAGGGGAAGATACGCAGTATTTT
clone_size: -
cdr3_length: 13
j_call: TRBJ2-3
d_call: -
v_call: TRBV9

cdr3_aa: CSVEDNEKLFF
cdr3_nt: TGCAGCGTTGAGGATAATGAAAAACTGTTTTTT
clone_size: few
cdr3_length: 11
j_call: TRBJ1-4
d_call: -
v_call: TRBV29-1

cdr3_aa: CASGQELTDTQYF
cdr3_nt: TGTGCCAGCGGCCAGGAACTCACAGATACGCAGTATTTT
clone_size: few
cdr3_length: 13
j_call: TRBJ2-3
d_call: -
v_call: TRBV7-9

cdr3_aa: CATSRDLAGENTIYF
cdr3_nt: TGTGCCACCAGCAGAGATCTGGCGGGGGAAAACACCATATATTTT
clone_size: -
cdr3_length: 15
j_call: TRBJ1-3
d_call: -
v_call: TRBV15

cdr3_aa: CASSQSRTSGGPFNEQFF
cdr3_nt: TGCGCCAGCAGCCAATCCCGGACTAGCGGGGGGCCCTTCAATGAGCAGTTCTTC
clone_size: -
cdr3_length: 18
j_call: TRBJ2-1
d_call: TRBD2
v_call: TRBV4-1

cdr3_aa: CSATQLGTFGKNIQYF
cdr3_nt: TGCAGTGCTACCCAGTTAGGCACGTTTGGCAAAAACATTCAGTACTTC
clone_size: -
cdr3_length: 16
j_call: TRBJ2-4
d_call: -
v_call: TRBV20-1

cdr3_aa: CSARGTRPTDTQYF
cdr3_nt: TGCAGTGCTAGGGGGACTCGCCCCACAGATACGCAGTATTTT
clone_size: -
cdr3_length: 14
j_call: TRBJ2-3
d_call: -
v_call: TRBV20-1

cdr3_aa: CASSQFPAAGMNTEAFF
cdr3_nt: TGCGCCAGCAGCCAATTCCCCGCGGCAGGGATGAACACTGAAGCTTTCTTT
clone_size: -
cdr3_length: 17
j_call: TRBJ1-1
d_call: -
v_call: TRBV4-1

cdr3_aa: CASSGAGLGVETQYF
cdr3_nt: TGCGCCAGCAGCGGAGCGGGACTAGGTGTGGAGACCCAGTACTTC
clone_size: -
cdr3_length: 15
j_call: TRBJ2-5
d_call: TRBD2
v_call: TRBV5-1

cdr3_aa: CSVASASYEQYF
cdr3_nt: TGCAGCGTTGCTAGCGCCTCCTACGAGCAGTACTTC
clone_size: -
cdr3_length: 12
j_call: TRBJ2-7
d_call: -
v_call: TRBV29-1

cdr3_aa: CASSLGDGGFYNEQYF
cdr3_nt: TGTGCCAGCAGTTTAGGAGACGGGGGGTTTTACAATGAGCAGTACTTC
clone_size: -
cdr3_length: 16
j_call: TRBJ2-7
d_call: TRBD2
v_call: TRBV27

cdr3_aa: CASSVSGTSGLYEQYF
cdr3_nt: TGTGCCAGCAGCGTCAGCGGGACTAGCGGTCTCTACGAGCAGTACTTC
clone_size: once
cdr3_length: 16
j_call: TRBJ2-7
d_call: TRBD2
v_call: TRBV9

cdr3_aa: CSARRASRTGELFF
cdr3_nt: TGCAGTGCTCGTAGGGCTTCTCGCACCGGGGAGCTGTTTTTT
clone_size: -
cdr3_length: 14
j_call: TRBJ2-2
d_call: -
v_call: TRBV20-1